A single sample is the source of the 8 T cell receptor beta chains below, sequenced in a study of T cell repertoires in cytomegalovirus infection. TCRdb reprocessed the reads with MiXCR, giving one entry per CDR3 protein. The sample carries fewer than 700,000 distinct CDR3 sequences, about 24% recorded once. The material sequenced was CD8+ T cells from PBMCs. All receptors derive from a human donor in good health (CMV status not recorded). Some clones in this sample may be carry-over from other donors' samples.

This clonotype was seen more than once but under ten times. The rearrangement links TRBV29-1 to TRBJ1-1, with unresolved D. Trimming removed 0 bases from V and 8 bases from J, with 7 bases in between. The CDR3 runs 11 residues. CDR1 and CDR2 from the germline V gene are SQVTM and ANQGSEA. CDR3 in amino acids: CSVEDIGEAFF. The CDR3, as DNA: TGCAGCGTTGAAGATATCGGAGAAGCTTTCTTT. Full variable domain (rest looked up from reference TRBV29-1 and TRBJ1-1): SAVISQKPSRDICQRGTSLTIQCQVDSQVTMMFWYRQQPGQSLTLIATANQGSEATYESGFVIDKFPISRPNLTFSTLTVSNMSPEDSSIYLCSVEDIGEAFFGQGTRLTVV.

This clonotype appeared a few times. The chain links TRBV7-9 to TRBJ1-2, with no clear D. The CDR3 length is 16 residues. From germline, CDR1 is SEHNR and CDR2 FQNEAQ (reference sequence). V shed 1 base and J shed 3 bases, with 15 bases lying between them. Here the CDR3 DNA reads TGTGCCAGCAGCTTAGATGAGCACAGCAATTACTATGGCTACACCTTC. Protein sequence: CASSLDEHSNYYGYTF.

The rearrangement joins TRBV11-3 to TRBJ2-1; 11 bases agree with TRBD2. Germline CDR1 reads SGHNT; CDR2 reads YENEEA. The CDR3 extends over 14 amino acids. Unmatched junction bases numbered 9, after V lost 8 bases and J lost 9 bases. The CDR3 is CASGFSGGAVEQFF. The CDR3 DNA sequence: TGTGCCAGCGGATTTAGCGGGGGGGCCGTTGAGCAGTTCTTC.

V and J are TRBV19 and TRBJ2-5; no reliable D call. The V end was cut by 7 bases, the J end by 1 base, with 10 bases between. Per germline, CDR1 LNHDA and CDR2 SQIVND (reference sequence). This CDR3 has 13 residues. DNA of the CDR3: TGTGCCAGTACCGAGGAGTCCCAAGAGACCCAGTACTTC. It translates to CASTEESQETQYF.

CDR3 residues: CSVENRRGGYTF. CDR3 coding DNA: TGCAGCGTTGAGAACAGGAGGGGTGGCTACACCTTC. The J gene is TRBJ1-2, the V gene TRBV29-1; a weak D match, TRBD1 (5 bases). V lost 3 bases and J lost 7, with 12 bases in between. Germline V lookup: CDR1 SQVTM, CDR2 ANQGSEA. This CDR3 region has 12 residues. Using reference TRBV29-1 and TRBJ1-2 for the parts outside the CDR3, the full variable domain is SAVISQKPSRDICQRGTSLTIQCQVDSQVTMMFWYRQQPGQSLTLIATANQGSEATYESGFVIDKFPISRPNLTFSTLTVSNMSPEDSSIYLCSVENRRGGYTFGSGTRLTVV.

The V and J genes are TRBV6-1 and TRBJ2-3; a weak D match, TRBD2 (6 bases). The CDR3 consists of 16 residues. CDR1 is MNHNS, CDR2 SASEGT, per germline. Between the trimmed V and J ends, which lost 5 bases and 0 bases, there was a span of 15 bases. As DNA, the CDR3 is TGTGCCAGCAGTTACCTCATGGGAGGCAGCACAGATACGCAGTATTTT. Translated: CASSYLMGGSTDTQYF.

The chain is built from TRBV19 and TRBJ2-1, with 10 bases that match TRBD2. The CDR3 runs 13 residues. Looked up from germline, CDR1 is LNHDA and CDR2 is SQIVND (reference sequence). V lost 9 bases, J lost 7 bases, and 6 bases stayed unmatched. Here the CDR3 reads CASSGGAFNEQFF. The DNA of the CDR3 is TGTGCCAGCAGCGGGGGGGCCTTTAATGAGCAGTTCTTC.

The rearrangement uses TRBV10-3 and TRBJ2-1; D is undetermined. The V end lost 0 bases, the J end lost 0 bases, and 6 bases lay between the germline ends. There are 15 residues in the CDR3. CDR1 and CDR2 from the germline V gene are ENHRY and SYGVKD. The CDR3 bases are TGTGCCATCAGTGAGTCCCGGAGCTCCTACAATGAGCAGTTCTTC. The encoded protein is CAISESRSSYNEQFF.